Listed here is a single T cell receptor beta chain. This record belongs to a study of OX40 agonist ivuxolimab in advanced cancers. For the study at large: Partial responses were recorded for three patients, including one with hepatocellular carcinoma and two with cutaneous melanoma.

The CDR3 runs to 16 residues. Germline V lookup: CDR1 SGHTA, CDR2 FQGTGA. Unmatched junction bases numbered 11, after V lost 5 bases and J lost 5 bases. Sequencing used immunoSEQ multiplex PCR; TCRdb keeps in-frame clones, though not all of them. The sample records about 120,000 clones, 90% to 95% being singletons. Autoimmune disease history or systemic immunosuppression excluded patients. Sampling of blood occurred at baseline, cycle 4 day 1, and cycle 7 day 1. The sample here was CD4+ or CD8+ T cells sorted from blood, taken in a trial of the OX40 agonist ivuxolimab. The clonotype comes from an adult with an advanced solid tumor such as melanoma, head and neck, liver or kidney cancer. This chain links TRBV7-3 with TRBJ2-2; 7 nucleotides align to TRBD2. The CDR3 loop reads CASSLGGRARTGELFF. The CDR3 coding sequence is TGTGCCAGCAGCCTCGGGGGGAGGGCCCGGACCGGGGAGCTGTTTTTT. The full variable domain, in which reference TRBV7-3 and TRBJ2-2 provide the parts outside the CDR3, is GAGVSQTPSNKVTEKGKYVELRCDPISGHTALYWYRQSLGQGPEFLIYFQGTGAADDSGLPNDRFFAVRPEGSVSTLKIQRTERGDSAVYLCASSLGGRARTGELFFGEGSRLTVL.